This T cell receptor (beta chain) was captured by sequencing in a study of blood T cell repertoires in COVID-19. For the study at large: From T cells, B-cell-depleted T cells, or PBMCs came the material, which was cDNA or gDNA.

Assay used: immunoSEQ multiplex PCR; TCRdb lists only in-frame clones, some missing. This sample yields 300,000 to 400,000 clones, of which approximately 86% are seen a single time; roughly 4% belongs to the top ten. This clone occurred a few times. Trimming took 2 bases from V and 0 from J, leaving 8 bases between them. Germline V gene data show CDR1 as KGHSH and CDR2 as LQKENI. This CDR3 comprises 16 residues. Participants came from about two dozen US areas, aged roughly 18 to 95 years. J is TRBJ1-6 and V is TRBV18, with a tentative D call TRBD1 (6 bases). The specimen sequenced was PBMCs or T cells enriched from blood (not recorded which). This clonotype was obtained from a woman aged 35 to 49 with acute COVID-19. The CDR3 loop is CASSPTGSSYNSPLHF. The CDR3 nucleotides are TGTGCCAGCTCACCAACAGGGAGCTCCTATAATTCACCCCTCCACTTT.